Each of the 21 T cell receptor beta chains below was sequenced from the same sample in a study of blood T cells in healthy people across ages. Then a second PCR, running about 6 to 11 cycles, was carried out with a sample-barcoded 5' primer and a J-beta primer mix. Each CDR3 protein is one row after TCRdb ran MiXCR on the 5' RACE reads. The sample gives about 800,000 distinct CDR3 sequences, roughly 60% of which show up once; approximately 20% is in the top ten. The sequencing sample was made of blood. These receptors were collected from a man aged 25 to 40 in good health.

The CDR3 region is CASSLGTGGFGANVLTF. The CDR3 bases are TGTGCCAGCAGCTTGGGGACAGGGGGGTTCGGGGCCAACGTCCTGACTTTC. This chain connects TRBV7-3 to TRBJ2-6; the match to TRBD1 covers 11 bases. The V segment lost 3 bases and the J segment 4 bases; nucleotides outside the gene matches: 5. Per the germline V gene, CDR1 is SGHTA and CDR2 is FQGTGA. CDR3 length: 17 residues.

The chain combines TRBV5-5 with TRBJ2-1; D gene uncertain. Trimming took 3 bases from V and 10 from J, leaving 23 bases between them. Germline CDR1 SGHKS, CDR2 YYEKEE (reference sequence). The CDR3 is made up of 16 amino acids. CDR3 nucleotides: TGTGCCAGCAGCTCCTCGCTGCACAAGTCCTGGAACGAGCAGTTCTTC. Encoded protein: CASSSSLHKSWNEQFF.

The chain combines TRBV7-2 with TRBJ2-4, with 11 bases matching TRBD2. V was clipped by 5 bases and J by 13 bases; unmatched bases: 10. CDR1 is SGHTA and CDR2 is FQGNSA in the germline V gene. CDR3 length equals 14 residues. The CDR3 is CASSTGLADNEQYF. CDR3 coding DNA: TGTGCCAGCAGCACGGGACTAGCGGACAATGAGCAGTACTTC.

This clonotype has just a few counts. This sequence joins TRBV20-1 and TRBJ2-6; TRBD2 aligns across 7 bases. Trimming removed 5 bases from V and 0 bases from J; junction bases left unmatched: 7. This CDR3 has 16 amino acids. From germline, CDR1 is DFQATT and CDR2 SNEGSKA (reference sequence). In DNA form, the CDR3 reads TGCAGTGCTTCGCCGGGGGGTAGCTCTGGGGCCAACGTCCTGACTTTC. Translation: CSASPGGSSGANVLTF.

The chain employs TRBV3-1 and TRBJ2-4, with D unresolved. TRBJ2-7 matches the DNA end more closely, so the J call is doubtful. Germline lookup yields CDR1 LGHDT and CDR2 YNNKEL (reference sequence). This CDR3 spans 15 amino acids. CDR3: CASSQDRLRYSEQYF. CDR3 DNA sequence: TGTGCCAGCAGCCAAGATAGGCTTAGGTACAGCGAGCAGTACTTC.

The gene calls are TRBV5-1 and TRBJ2-1, with 7 positions matching TRBD1. Germline CDR1 is SGHRS and CDR2 is YFSETQ. This CDR3 spans 15 amino acids. The trim removed 4 bases at V and 6 bases at J, leaving 10 bases unmatched. The DNA for the CDR3 is TGCGCCAGCAGCGCCCCGGGTAGGGGGCTCAATGAGCAGTTCTTC. It codes for CASSAPGRGLNEQFF.

V gene TRBV28 combines with J gene TRBJ1-5; D unresolved. The CDR3 consists of 15 residues. The V gene lost 3 bases and the J gene lost 4 bases, with 13 bases spanning the gap. The germline V gene encodes CDR1 MDHEN and CDR2 SYDVKM. CDR3 nucleotides: TGTGCCAGCAGTTTTTCTAGCCTTGGGAATCAGCCCCAGCATTTT. Residues: CASSFSSLGNQPQHF.

J is TRBJ2-1 and V is TRBV7-3, with 9 bases identical to TRBD2. With 5 bases clipped from V and 3 bases from J, the junction kept 11 bases outside the gene matches. This CDR3 is built from 17 residues. Germline V lookup: CDR1 SGHTA, CDR2 FQGTGA. Here the CDR3 reads CASSRIGAGGNYNEQFF. The CDR3 DNA follows: TGTGCCAGCAGCCGAATCGGTGCGGGAGGGAACTACAATGAGCAGTTCTTC.

This clonotype appeared a few times. The chain couples TRBV20-1 to TRBJ1-4; 7 bases fit TRBD1. Looked up from germline, CDR1 is DFQATT and CDR2 is SNEGSKA (reference sequence). Unmatched junction bases numbered 8, after V lost 5 bases and J lost 8 bases. This CDR3 is 13 amino acids long. Here the CDR3 reads CSAYDRVGEKLFF. CDR3 nucleotide sequence: TGCAGTGCTTACGACAGGGTTGGGGAAAAACTGTTTTTT.

This clonotype came up a few times. This CDR3 is CSARARGGSQETQYF. The CDR3 coding sequence is TGCAGTGCTAGAGCTAGGGGAGGATCCCAAGAGACCCAGTACTTC. The genes are TRBV20-1 and TRBJ2-5; D perhaps matches TRBD2 (6 bases). Trimming took off 1 base at V and 1 base at J, with 13 bases between the two ends. Looked up from germline, CDR1 is DFQATT and CDR2 is SNEGSKA (reference sequence). There are 15 residues in the CDR3.

The rearrangement links TRBV20-1 to TRBJ2-1; D is ambiguous. The CDR3 extends over 11 amino acids. Germline V gene data show CDR1 as DFQATT and CDR2 as SNEGSKA (reference sequence). V was pared by 4 bases and J by 5 bases, with 6 bases between. Written as DNA, the CDR3 is TGCAGTGCTAACTGGGACAATGAGCAGTTCTTC. It is translated as CSANWDNEQFF.

There are a few counts of this clonotype. The chain joins TRBV12-3 or TRBV12-4 to TRBJ1-2; 9 positions match TRBD1. J gave up 6 bases and V 8 bases, and 10 bases lay outside the gene matches. The CDR3 extends over 14 amino acids. CDR3 bases: TGTGCCAGCCTACGGACAGGGGATAATGATGGCTACACCTTC. Residues: CASLRTGDNDGYTF.

This clonotype has only a few counts. The chain couples TRBV4-2 to TRBJ2-7, with 7 bases fitting TRBD1. The CDR3 has 15 residues. Per the germline V gene, CDR1 is LGHNA and CDR2 is YNFKEQ. With 4 bases clipped from V and 6 bases from J, the junction kept 12 bases outside the gene matches. The CDR3, as DNA: TGTGCCAGCAGCCCACGGACAGGCGCCTTTGGCGAGCAGTACTTC. Amino acids: CASSPRTGAFGEQYF.

This clonotype appeared a single time. The chain joins TRBV4-1 to TRBJ2-3; D gene ambiguous. Trimming shortened V by 0 bases and J by 8 bases, and 12 bases separated the two germline ends. Germline CDR1 is MGHRA and CDR2 is YSYEKL. The CDR3 spans 14 residues. CDR3 bases: TGCGCCAGCAGCCAAGATGTGGTAGCTAGTACGCAGTATTTT. Encoded protein: CASSQDVVASTQYF.

The J gene is TRBJ2-5, the V gene TRBV20-1; D assignment may be TRBD1 or TRBD2 (6 bases each). CDR1 and CDR2 (germline): DFQATT, SNEGSKA (reference sequence). The CDR3 has 14 amino acids. V lost 0 bases to trimming and J lost 3 bases, with 11 bases between them. In nucleotides, the CDR3 is TGCAGTGCTAGAGATCTAGGGGGGAAAGAGACCCAGTACTTC. Residues: CSARDLGGKETQYF.

The V gene is TRBV5-5, the J gene TRBJ2-3, with TRBD1 as a possible D gene (6 bases). The V and J ends lost 6 bases and 2 bases respectively, with 19 bases between them. The CDR3 contains 16 residues. Germline V gene sequence: CDR1 SGHKS, CDR2 YYEKEE (reference sequence). The CDR3 protein is CASIVMGAVSTDTQYF. The CDR3 DNA reads as TGTGCCAGCATCGTAATGGGGGCAGTTTCCACAGATACGCAGTATTTT.

The sample holds one count of this clonotype. J is TRBJ2-1 and V is TRBV11-3; TRBD1 aligns across 9 bases. V gave up 0 bases and J gave up 5 bases; unmatched junction bases: 5. The germline V gene has CDR1 SGHNT and CDR2 YENEEA. This CDR3 has 16 amino acids. The CDR3 is CASSLDPDRGDNEQFF. The CDR3, as DNA: TGTGCCAGCAGCTTAGATCCCGACAGGGGGGACAATGAGCAGTTCTTC.

The sample holds a few counts of this clonotype. The chain combines TRBV27 with TRBJ2-7, with TRBD2 identical over 11 bases. V lost 5 bases, J lost 2 bases, and 17 bases stayed unmatched. The CDR3 length is 19 residues. Germline-derived CDR1 and CDR2 are MNHEY and SMNVEV (reference sequence). CDR3 region: CASSATSSGRLQDTYEQYF. CDR3 in DNA: TGTGCCAGCAGTGCGACTTCTAGCGGGAGGCTACAAGACACCTACGAGCAGTACTTC.

The chain couples TRBV3-1 to TRBJ2-1; D may match TRBD1 or TRBD2 (5 bases each). The germline V and J ends were trimmed by 1 base and 8 bases, with 15 bases remaining between them. The CDR3 covers 15 residues. Germline V CDR1 and CDR2: LGHDT, YNNKEL (reference sequence). This CDR3 is CASSQGWGRSDEQFF. The CDR3 DNA is TGTGCCAGCAGCCAAGGGTGGGGGAGATCGGATGAGCAGTTCTTC.

This clonotype was observed once. The chain uses TRBV20-1 and TRBJ1-1; a weak D match, TRBD1 (5 bases). Per the germline V gene, CDR1 is DFQATT and CDR2 is SNEGSKA (reference sequence). This CDR3 comprises 13 residues. Trimming removed 6 bases at V and 6 bases at J, with 17 bases between. This CDR3 is CSAMFQGQSEAFF. As DNA, the CDR3 is TGCAGTGCCATGTTCCAGGGCCAGTCTGAAGCTTTCTTT.

The table lists this clonotype with a count of one. The CDR3 spells CASSFQDSKAFF. CDR3 in DNA: TGTGCCAGCAGTTTCCAAGACAGTAAAGCTTTCTTT. This sequence joins TRBV12-3 or TRBV12-4 and TRBJ1-1; perhaps TRBD1 as D (5 bases). V lost 3 bases and J lost 9, with 11 bases in between. The CDR3 has 12 residues.